Listed here are 18 T cell receptor beta chains from one sample, sequenced in a study of T cells in Graves' hyperthyroidism and ophthalmopathy. The TCR beta CDR3 regions underwent amplification using RNA transcripts as the source. The HTBI primer set served for first-round RT-PCR of the TCR CDR3. TCRdb processed the multiplex PCR reads anew with MiXCR; each CDR3 protein has one entry. The sample lists roughly 520,000 distinct CDR3 sequences, 24% occurring once. Sequences were obtained from blood. These receptor sequences come from a woman aged 25 to 39 with Graves' ophthalmopathy.

The chain combines TRBV6-1 with TRBJ2-6, with TRBD1 matching over 11 bases. CDR1 MNHNS and CDR2 SASEGT come from the germline V gene. CDR3 length: 17 amino acids. V was clipped by 6 bases and J by 2 bases; unmatched bases: 6. CDR3 region: CASRGTGGLAGANVLTF. In nucleotides, the CDR3 is TGTGCCAGCAGGGGGACAGGGGGTCTGGCTGGGGCCAACGTCCTGACTTTC.

There are many counts of this clonotype. The V call is TRBV5-1, the J call TRBJ2-2, with unresolved D. Germline V CDR1 and CDR2: SGHRS, YFSETQ. This CDR3 is 13 amino acids long. V dropped 4 bases and J dropped 6 bases, with 10 bases sitting between them. CDR3 coding DNA: TGCGCCAGCAGCCAAGGAATCGCCGGGGAGCTGTTTTTT. It translates to CASSQGIAGELFF.

As to this clonotype: No conserved phenylalanine or tryptophan is present at the end of the CDR3, so a read error is the likely explanation. This sequence joins TRBV10-3 and TRBJ1-5; D is unresolved. Deletions cut 3 bases from V and 5 bases from J, with 14 bases between. The CDR3 runs 15 residues. Germline assignment: CDR1 ENHRY and CDR2 SYGVKD. CDR3 in amino acids: CAISDDPHGDQPQHY. CDR3 DNA: TGTGCCATCAGTGATGATCCACACGGTGATCAGCCCCAGCATTAT.

The table lists this clonotype with many counts. The chain joins TRBV29-1 to TRBJ2-5, with D uncertain. The CDR3 is 14 amino acids. Germline V gene data show CDR1 as SQVTM and CDR2 as ANQGSEA. Trimming stripped 0 bases from V and 0 bases from J, with 8 bases between. In DNA form, the CDR3 reads TGCAGCGTTGAAGATCAGGTTTACCAAGAGACCCAGTACTTC. Its protein product is CSVEDQVYQETQYF.

This clonotype was found a few times. The chain employs TRBV15 and TRBJ1-2; 7 bases fit TRBD1. The CDR3 is 15 amino acids. Germline V gives CDR1 LNHNV, CDR2 YYDKDF (reference sequence). J gave up 3 bases and V 0 bases, and 4 bases lay outside the gene matches. In nucleotides, the CDR3 is TGTGCCACCAGCAGAGAAAAGGGGGCCTACTATGGCTACACCTTC. Translating it yields CATSREKGAYYGYTF.

Ten or more counts support this clonotype. The rearrangement links TRBV6-1 to TRBJ1-2, with 8 bases identical to TRBD1. J gave up 7 bases and V 9 bases, and 19 bases lay outside the gene matches. The CDR3 spans 16 residues. The V gene's germline CDR1 is MNHNS and CDR2 SASEGT. CDR3 sequence reads: CASLGGLAGGIFGYTF. The CDR3 region has the DNA TGTGCCAGTCTAGGGGGACTAGCAGGGGGCATCTTTGGCTACACCTTC.

This clonotype occurred many times. V is TRBV20-1 and J is TRBJ2-2; TRBD2 is a possible D gene (5 bases). The V and J ends lost 2 bases and 0 bases respectively, with 13 bases between them. This CDR3 is 16 amino acids long. CDR1 and CDR2 from the germline V gene are DFQATT and SNEGSKA (reference sequence). The CDR3 here is CSARRYPSTNTGELFF. CDR3 nucleotides: TGCAGTGCTAGACGATATCCTAGCACGAACACCGGGGAGCTGTTTTTT.

This clonotype was detected only a few times. The chain uses TRBV2 and TRBJ1-6; D remains ambiguous. V was trimmed by 5 bases and J by 2 bases, leaving 10 bases between them. This CDR3 is built from 15 residues. CDR1 and CDR2 (germline): SNHLY, FYNNEI. CDR3 coding DNA: TGTGCCAGCAGTTACGACCGAGCCTATAATTCACCCCTCCACTTT. It translates to CASSYDRAYNSPLHF.

The chain uses TRBV7-7 and TRBJ2-5, with 13 bases aligning to TRBD2. The CDR3 loop spans 24 amino acids. With V trimmed by 0 bases and J by 0 bases, 22 bases remained unmatched. Per germline, CDR1 SSHAT and CDR2 FNYEAQ (reference sequence). CDR3 sequence: CASSLAWVTKVLVGLAGYQETQYF. The CDR3 nucleotides are TGTGCCAGCAGCTTAGCGTGGGTCACCAAAGTCCTCGTGGGACTAGCGGGATACCAAGAGACCCAGTACTTC.

This clonotype was recorded many times. The genes are TRBV30 and TRBJ1-1; unclear D gene. Germline V gene data show CDR1 as GTSNPN and CDR2 as SVGIG (reference sequence). Trimming took off 4 bases at V and 5 bases at J, with 11 bases between the two ends. The CDR3 length is 12 residues. The DNA of the CDR3 is TGTGCCTGGAAGCTAGCACGAACTGAAGCTTTCTTT. As protein: CAWKLARTEAFF.

This chain joins TRBV20-1 and TRBJ2-5, with 9 bases identical to TRBD2. The CDR3 runs to 16 residues. The ends lost 0 bases at V and 4 bases at J; junction bases unmatched: 9. Germline V gene lookup returns CDR1 DFQATT and CDR2 SNEGSKA (reference sequence). The CDR3 protein is CSARDLGGGDGETQYF. The CDR3 bases are TGCAGTGCTAGAGATCTCGGCGGGGGGGATGGAGAGACCCAGTACTTC.

A word on this clonotype: A much larger clone differs by one base, so this may be a read error. This chain uses TRBV19 with TRBJ1-1; 9 positions agree with TRBD1. The CDR3 is 15 amino acids. Germline values: CDR1 LNHDA, CDR2 SQIVND (reference sequence). CDR3 DNA sequence: TGTGCCAGTAGTGGGACAGGGAGCATGAACACTGAAGCTTGCTTT. This sequence encodes CASSGTGSMNTEACF.

This sequence joins TRBV5-1 and TRBJ2-7; D is unresolved. The CDR3 loop spans 15 amino acids. CDR1 is SGHRS and CDR2 is YFSETQ in the germline V gene. The V end lost 1 base, the J end lost 2 bases, and 13 bases lay between the germline ends. The CDR3 region is CASSLPGVPPYEQYF. CDR3 in DNA: TGCGCCAGCAGCTTGCCGGGTGTACCCCCCTACGAGCAGTACTTC. Variable domain in full (rest from reference TRBV5-1 and TRBJ2-7): KAGVTQTPRYLIKTRGQQVTLSCSPISGHRSVSWYQQTPGQGLQFLFEYFSETQRNKGNFPGRFSGRQFSNSRSEMNVSTLELGDSALYLCASSLPGVPPYEQYFGPGTRLTVT.

This clonotype was detected many times. This chain links TRBV7-3 with TRBJ2-5; 9 nucleotides match TRBD2. CDR1 is SGHTA, CDR2 FQGTGA, per germline. This CDR3 is built from 14 residues. Trimming took 5 bases from V and 5 from J; bases not matched to a gene: 6. For the CDR3, the DNA is TGTGCCAGCAGCCCCCAAGCGGGGGGTGAGACCCAGTACTTC. Translating it yields CASSPQAGGETQYF.

This clonotype was counted only a few times. V is TRBV6-5 and J is TRBJ2-7; 7 bases align to TRBD1. This CDR3 region has 17 residues. With V trimmed by 3 bases and J by 3 bases, 14 bases remained unmatched. The V gene's germline CDR1 is MNHEY and CDR2 SVGAGI. This CDR3 reads CASSYRRQGWGHYEQYF. Written as DNA, the CDR3 is TGTGCCAGCAGTTATCGTAGACAGGGTTGGGGTCACTACGAGCAGTACTTC.

This clonotype was detected many times. The chain carries TRBV28 and TRBJ2-7; 11 bases agree with TRBD1. This CDR3 is built from 16 residues. Germline-derived CDR1 and CDR2 are MDHEN and SYDVKM. V dropped 6 bases and J dropped 3; count of bases not matched to a gene: 10. The CDR3 reads CASSPPGTGGIYEQYF. Written as DNA, the CDR3 is TGTGCCAGCAGCCCCCCCGGGACAGGGGGGATCTACGAGCAGTACTTC.

This clonotype was counted at least ten times. The genes are TRBV11-2 and TRBJ1-2; D is undetermined. CDR1 and CDR2 (germline): SGHAT, FQNNGV. This CDR3 is built from 15 residues. Trimming shortened V by 0 bases and J by 4 bases, and 12 bases separated the two germline ends. CDR3 coding DNA: TGTGCCAGCAGCTTAGACAGGATAATTGGCTATGGCTACACCTTC. It translates to CASSLDRIIGYGYTF.

This clonotype was seen many times. V is TRBV6-2 or TRBV6-3 and J is TRBJ1-2; possible D gene TRBD1, 5 bases. This CDR3 is 11 amino acids long. Trimming stripped 8 bases from V and 3 bases from J, with 7 bases between. Germline V gives CDR1 MNHEY, CDR2 SVGEGT. CDR3 in amino acids: CASQGYYGYTF. As DNA, the CDR3 is TGTGCCAGCCAGGGTTACTATGGCTACACCTTC.